This passage covers 12 T cell receptor beta chains from one sample sequenced in a study of T cells after posttransplantation cyclophosphamide. Assay: immunoSEQ multiplex PCR; the TCRdb copy retains only in-frame clones and omits some. The sample gives more than 10,000 clones, about 83% of which show up once; over 0.65% is in the top ten. Sequenced: memory CD4+ T cells sorted from PBMCs. The receptors were sampled from a man between 45 and 60 years old in good health, CMV-negative, and a related stem cell transplant donor.

V and J are TRBV6-1 and TRBJ1-2; 8 bases agree with TRBD1. This CDR3 contains 17 residues. Germline V gene lookup returns CDR1 MNHNS and CDR2 SASEGT. After removal of 1 base from V and 3 bases from J, the junction contained 10 bases not matched to a gene. Here the CDR3 DNA reads TGTGCCAGCAGTGAAGGTTCCGGACAGGGAAAGTACTATGGCTACACCTTC. Protein: CASSEGSGQGKYYGYTF.

This CDR3 reads CASSLAGQGGSYEQYF. The CDR3 region has the DNA TGTGCCAGCAGCTTAGCCGGTCAGGGGGGATCCTACGAGCAGTACTTC. The chain employs TRBV11-3 and TRBJ2-7, with a tentative D call TRBD1 (7 bases). The V gene's germline CDR1 is SGHNT and CDR2 YENEEA. CDR3 length equals 16 residues. Trimming pared 1 base from V and 1 base from J, leaving 14 bases between. Filled out from reference TRBV11-3 and TRBJ2-7, the complete variable domain reads EAGVVQSPRYKIIEKKQPVAFWCNPISGHNTLYWYLQNLGQGPELLIRYENEEAVDDSQLPKDRFSAERLKGVDSTLKIQPAELGDSAVYLCASSLAGQGGSYEQYFGPGTRLTVT.

This clone is a singleton in its sample. The chain combines TRBV18 with TRBJ2-3, with a tentative D call TRBD2 (5 bases). Germline assignment: CDR1 KGHSH and CDR2 LQKENI. The CDR3 is 15 residues long. V lost 5 bases, J lost 0 bases, and 12 bases lay in between. CDR3 nucleotides: TGTGCCAGCTCAAGGGAGCGGCCTAGCACAGATACGCAGTATTTT. This sequence encodes CASSRERPSTDTQYF. The whole variable domain, filled in from reference TRBV18 and TRBJ2-3, reads NAGVMQNPRHLVRRRGQEARLRCSPMKGHSHVYWYRQLPEEGLKFMVYLQKENIIDESGMPKERFSAEFPKEGPSILRIQQVVRGDSAAYFCASSRERPSTDTQYFGPGTRLTVL.

The V call is TRBV18, the J call TRBJ2-7; D not certain. The germline V and J ends were trimmed by 4 bases and 2 bases, with 12 bases remaining between them. Germline V gene sequence: CDR1 KGHSH, CDR2 LQKENI. The CDR3 covers 14 residues. In DNA form, the CDR3 reads TGTGCCAGCTCACGTGCGGCCTCAACCTACGAGCAGTACTTC. This sequence encodes CASSRAASTYEQYF. Supplemented by reference TRBV18 and TRBJ2-7, the full variable domain reads NAGVMQNPRHLVRRRGQEARLRCSPMKGHSHVYWYRQLPEEGLKFMVYLQKENIIDESGMPKERFSAEFPKEGPSILRIQQVVRGDSAAYFCASSRAASTYEQYFGPGTRLTVT.

The genes are TRBV28 and TRBJ2-7, with a weak D call TRBD1 (6 bases). Germline assignment: CDR1 MDHEN and CDR2 SYDVKM. V was pared by 4 bases and J by 3 bases, with 10 bases between. There are 13 residues in the CDR3. As DNA, the CDR3 is TGTGCCAGCAGTTCTCAAGGGGGCTACGAGCAGTACTTC. This codes for CASSSQGGYEQYF. Together with reference TRBV28 and TRBJ2-7, the CDR3 gives the full variable domain: DVKVTQSSRYLVKRTGEKVFLECVQDMDHENMFWYRQDPGLGLRLIYFSYDVKMKEKGDIPEGYSVSREKKERFSLILESASTNQTSMYLCASSSQGGYEQYFGPGTRLTVT.

CDR3: CASSPRDRGRNEQYF. CDR3 nucleotides: TGTGCCAGCAGCCCCCGGGACAGGGGGCGCAACGAGCAGTACTTC. J is TRBJ2-7 and V is TRBV28, with TRBD1 matching over 12 bases. The CDR3 runs to 15 residues. In germline, CDR1 is MDHEN, CDR2 SYDVKM. Trimming removed 6 bases from V and 5 bases from J; junction bases left unmatched: 8.

The gene calls are TRBV11-2 and TRBJ2-7; D unresolved. Germline-derived CDR1 and CDR2 are SGHAT and FQNNGV. CDR3 length equals 15 residues. Between the trimmed V and J ends, which lost 0 bases and 3 bases, there was a span of 12 bases. The CDR3 reads CASSLEEQIDYEQYF. CDR3 nucleotide sequence: TGTGCCAGCAGCTTAGAGGAACAGATAGACTACGAGCAGTACTTC.

The chain joins TRBV7-9 to TRBJ2-1, with unresolved D. Between the trimmed V and J ends, which lost 4 bases and 4 bases, there was a span of 8 bases. Per germline, CDR1 SEHNR and CDR2 FQNEAQ (reference sequence). CDR3 length equals 13 residues. CDR3 amino acids: CASSSPRYNEQFF. The DNA of the CDR3 is TGTGCCAGCAGCTCCCCTAGGTACAATGAGCAGTTCTTC.

CDR3 DNA sequence: TGTGCCAGCAGGAGAGGGACAGACGGATATGAGCAGTTCTTC. Translation: CASRRGTDGYEQFF. The rearrangement uses TRBV13 and TRBJ2-1; 7 bases map to TRBD1. CDR3 length: 14 residues. Germline V gene sequence: CDR1 PRHDT, CDR2 FYEKMQ (reference sequence). The J segment lost 8 bases and the V segment lost 6 bases, leaving 10 bases of the junction unmatched.

The chain carries TRBV7-9 and TRBJ2-5; 8 nucleotides line up with TRBD2. The germline V gene encodes CDR1 SEHNR and CDR2 FQNEAQ (reference sequence). CDR3 length: 16 residues. Losses at the gene ends were 4 bases for V and 4 bases for J; bases not matched to a gene: 11. The CDR3 here is CASSSGGQGWGETQYF. In DNA, the CDR3 is TGTGCCAGCAGCTCGGGGGGGCAGGGATGGGGAGAGACCCAGTACTTC.

The rearrangement joins TRBV29-1 to TRBJ1-2; D is perhaps TRBD1 (5 bases). CDR1 and CDR2 from the germline V gene are SQVTM and ANQGSEA. There are 13 residues in the CDR3. V was pared by 3 bases and J by 3 bases, with 11 bases between. CDR3 region: CSVDKGTDYGYTF. The DNA for the CDR3 is TGCAGCGTTGATAAGGGGACTGACTATGGCTACACCTTC.

V is TRBV29-1 and J is TRBJ2-3; a possible D gene is TRBD1 (7 bases). Germline V gene lookup returns CDR1 SQVTM and CDR2 ANQGSEA. The CDR3 has 17 amino acids. V was pared by 1 base and J by 0 bases, with 17 bases between. CDR3: CSVEGGGGGSSTDTQYF. CDR3 bases: TGCAGCGTTGAAGGCGGAGGGGGCGGTTCGAGCACAGATACGCAGTATTTT.